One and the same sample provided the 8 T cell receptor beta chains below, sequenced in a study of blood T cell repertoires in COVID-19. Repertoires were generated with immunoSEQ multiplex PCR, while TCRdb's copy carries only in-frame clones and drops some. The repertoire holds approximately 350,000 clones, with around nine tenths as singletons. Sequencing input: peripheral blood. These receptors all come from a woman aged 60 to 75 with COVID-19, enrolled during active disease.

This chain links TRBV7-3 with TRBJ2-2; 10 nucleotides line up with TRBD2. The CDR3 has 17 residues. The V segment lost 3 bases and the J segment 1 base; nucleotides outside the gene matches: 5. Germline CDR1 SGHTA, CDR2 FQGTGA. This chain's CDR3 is CASSFGLAGVNTGELFF. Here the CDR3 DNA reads TGTGCCAGCAGCTTTGGTCTAGCGGGGGTGAACACCGGGGAGCTGTTTTTT.

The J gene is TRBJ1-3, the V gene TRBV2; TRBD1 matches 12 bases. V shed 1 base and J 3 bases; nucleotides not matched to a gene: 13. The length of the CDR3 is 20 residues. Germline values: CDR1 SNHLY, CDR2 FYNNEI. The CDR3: CASSEGTGTGGRLSGNTIYF. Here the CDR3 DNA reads TGTGCCAGCAGTGAAGGGACCGGGACAGGGGGCCGCTTGAGTGGAAACACCATATATTTT.

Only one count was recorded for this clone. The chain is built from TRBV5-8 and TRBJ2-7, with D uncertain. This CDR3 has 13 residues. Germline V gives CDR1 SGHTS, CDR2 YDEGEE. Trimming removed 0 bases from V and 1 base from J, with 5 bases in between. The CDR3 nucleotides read TGTGCCAGCAGCTTGGGAGTTTCCTACGAGCAGTACTTC. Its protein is CASSLGVSYEQYF.

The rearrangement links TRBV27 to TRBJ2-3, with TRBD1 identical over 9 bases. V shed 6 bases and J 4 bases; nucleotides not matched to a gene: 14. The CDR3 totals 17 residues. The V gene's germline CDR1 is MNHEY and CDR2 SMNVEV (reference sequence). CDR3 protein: CASSPLGQGRWADTQYF. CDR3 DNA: TGTGCCAGCAGCCCCCTCGGACAGGGGAGGTGGGCAGATACGCAGTATTTT.

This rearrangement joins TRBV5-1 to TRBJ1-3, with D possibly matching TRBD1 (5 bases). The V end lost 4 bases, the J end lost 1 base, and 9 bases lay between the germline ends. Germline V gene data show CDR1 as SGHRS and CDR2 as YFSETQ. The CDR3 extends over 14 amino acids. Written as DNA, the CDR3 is TGCGCCAGCAGCCCTGACAGTTCTGGAAACACCATATATTTT. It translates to CASSPDSSGNTIYF. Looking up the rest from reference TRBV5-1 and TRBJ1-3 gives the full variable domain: KAGVTQTPRYLIKTRGQQVTLSCSPISGHRSVSWYQQTPGQGLQFLFEYFSETQRNKGNFPGRFSGRQFSNSRSEMNVSTLELGDSALYLCASSPDSSGNTIYFGEGSWLTVV.

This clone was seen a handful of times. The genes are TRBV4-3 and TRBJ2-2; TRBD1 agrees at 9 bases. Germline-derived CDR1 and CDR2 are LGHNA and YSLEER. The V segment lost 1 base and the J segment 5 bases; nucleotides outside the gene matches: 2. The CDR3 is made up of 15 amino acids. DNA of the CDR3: TGCGCCAGCAGCCAAGGGGACAGGGTAACCGGGGAGCTGTTTTTT. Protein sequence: CASSQGDRVTGELFF.

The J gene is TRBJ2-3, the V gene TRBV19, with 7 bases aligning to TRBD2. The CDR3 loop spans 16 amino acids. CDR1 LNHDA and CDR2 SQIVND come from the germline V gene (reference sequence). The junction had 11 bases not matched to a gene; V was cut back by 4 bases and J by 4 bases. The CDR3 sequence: CASSTPSGAKADTQYF. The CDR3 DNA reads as TGTGCCAGTAGTACACCAAGCGGGGCAAAGGCAGATACGCAGTATTTT.

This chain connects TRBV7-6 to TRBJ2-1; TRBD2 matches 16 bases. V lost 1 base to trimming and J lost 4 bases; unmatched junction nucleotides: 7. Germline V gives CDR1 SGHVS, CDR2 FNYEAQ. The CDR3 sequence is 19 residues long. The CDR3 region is CASSLVPGTSGGAYNEQFF. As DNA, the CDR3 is TGTGCCAGCAGCTTAGTGCCCGGGACTAGCGGGGGGGCATACAATGAGCAGTTCTTC.